This T cell receptor beta chain was found in a study of metastatic and nonmetastatic thyroid tumors. CDR3 length: 15 residues. CDR1 and CDR2 (germline): MDHEN, SYDVKM. In this sample, this clone turned up a few times. Sequence at one end of the junction differs from germline and may be a read error. Patients had received no treatment of any kind before thyroid surgery. With MiXCR, TCRdb called clones anew from the PCR reads. The data show fewer than 12,000 clones, under 30% seen once. V is TRBV28 and J is TRBJ2-1; the D gene is possibly TRBD1 (5 bases). The origin of this receptor is a male donor with papillary thyroid cancer or a benign thyroid nodule (not recorded which). Some clones in this sample may be carry-over from other donors' samples. The source material was tumor tissue. In nucleotides, the CDR3 is TGTGCCAGCAGATCTACAGGTACCTCCTGCAATGAGCAGTTCTTC. Its protein product is CASRSTGTSCNEQFF.